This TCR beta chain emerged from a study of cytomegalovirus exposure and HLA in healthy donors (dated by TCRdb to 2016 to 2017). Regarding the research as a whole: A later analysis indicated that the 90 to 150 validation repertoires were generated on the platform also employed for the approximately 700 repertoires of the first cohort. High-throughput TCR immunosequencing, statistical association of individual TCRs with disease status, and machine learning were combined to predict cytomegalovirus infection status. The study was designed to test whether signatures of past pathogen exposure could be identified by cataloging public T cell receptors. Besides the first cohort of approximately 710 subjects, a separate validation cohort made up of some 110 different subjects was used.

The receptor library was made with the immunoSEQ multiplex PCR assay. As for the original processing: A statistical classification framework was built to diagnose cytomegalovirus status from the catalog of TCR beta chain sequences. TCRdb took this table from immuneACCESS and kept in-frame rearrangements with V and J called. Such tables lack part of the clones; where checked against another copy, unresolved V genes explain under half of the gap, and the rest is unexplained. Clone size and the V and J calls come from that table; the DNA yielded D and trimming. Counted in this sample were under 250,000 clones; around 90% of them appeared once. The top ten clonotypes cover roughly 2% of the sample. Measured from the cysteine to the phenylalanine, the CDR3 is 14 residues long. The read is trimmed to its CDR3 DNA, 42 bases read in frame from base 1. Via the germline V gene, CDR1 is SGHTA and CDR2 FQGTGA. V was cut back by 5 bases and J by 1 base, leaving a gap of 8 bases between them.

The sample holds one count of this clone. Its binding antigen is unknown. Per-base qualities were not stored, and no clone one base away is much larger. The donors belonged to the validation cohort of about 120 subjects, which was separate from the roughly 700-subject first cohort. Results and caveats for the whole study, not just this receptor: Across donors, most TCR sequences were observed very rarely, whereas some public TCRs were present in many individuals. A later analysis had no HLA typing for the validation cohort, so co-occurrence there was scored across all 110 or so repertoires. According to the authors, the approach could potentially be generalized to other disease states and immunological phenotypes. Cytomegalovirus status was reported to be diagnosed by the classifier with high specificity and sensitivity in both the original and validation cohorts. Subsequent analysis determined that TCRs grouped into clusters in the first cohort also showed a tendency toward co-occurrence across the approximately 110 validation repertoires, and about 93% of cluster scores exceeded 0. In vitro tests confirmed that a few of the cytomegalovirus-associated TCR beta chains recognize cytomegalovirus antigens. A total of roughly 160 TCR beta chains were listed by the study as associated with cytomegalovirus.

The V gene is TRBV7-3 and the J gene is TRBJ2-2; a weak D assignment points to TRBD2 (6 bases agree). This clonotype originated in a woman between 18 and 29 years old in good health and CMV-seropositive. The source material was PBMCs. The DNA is TGTGCCAGCAGCGGGCGGGGGAACACCGGGGAGCTGTTTTTT. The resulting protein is CASSGRGNTGELFF. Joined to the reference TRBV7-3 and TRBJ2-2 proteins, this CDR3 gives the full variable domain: GAGVSQTPSNKVTEKGKYVELRCDPISGHTALYWYRQSLGQGPEFLIYFQGTGAADDSGLPNDRFFAVRPEGSVSTLKIQRTERGDSAVYLCASSGRGNTGELFFGEGSRLTVL.